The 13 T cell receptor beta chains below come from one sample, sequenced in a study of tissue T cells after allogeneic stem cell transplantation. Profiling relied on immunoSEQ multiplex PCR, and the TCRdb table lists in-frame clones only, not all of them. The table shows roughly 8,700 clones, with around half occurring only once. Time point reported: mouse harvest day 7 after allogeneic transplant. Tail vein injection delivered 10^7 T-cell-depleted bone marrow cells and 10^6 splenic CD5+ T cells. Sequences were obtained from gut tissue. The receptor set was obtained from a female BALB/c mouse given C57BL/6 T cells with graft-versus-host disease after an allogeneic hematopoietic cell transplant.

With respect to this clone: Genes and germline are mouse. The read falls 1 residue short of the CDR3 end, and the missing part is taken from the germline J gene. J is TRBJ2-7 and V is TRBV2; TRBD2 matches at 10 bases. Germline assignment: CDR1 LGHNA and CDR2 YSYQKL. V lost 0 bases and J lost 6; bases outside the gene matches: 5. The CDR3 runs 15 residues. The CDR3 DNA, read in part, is TGTGCCAGCAGCCAAGATAACTGGGGGGGTTTTGAACAGTAC. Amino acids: CASSQDNWGGFEQY. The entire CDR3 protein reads CASSQDNWGGFEQYF.

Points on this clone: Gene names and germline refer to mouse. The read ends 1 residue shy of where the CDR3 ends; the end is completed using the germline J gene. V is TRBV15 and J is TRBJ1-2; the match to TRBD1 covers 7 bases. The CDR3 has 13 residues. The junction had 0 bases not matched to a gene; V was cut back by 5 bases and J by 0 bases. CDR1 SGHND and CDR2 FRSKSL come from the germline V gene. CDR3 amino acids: CASSTGANSDYTF. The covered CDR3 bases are TGTGCCAGCAGTACAGGGGCAAACTCCGACTACACC.

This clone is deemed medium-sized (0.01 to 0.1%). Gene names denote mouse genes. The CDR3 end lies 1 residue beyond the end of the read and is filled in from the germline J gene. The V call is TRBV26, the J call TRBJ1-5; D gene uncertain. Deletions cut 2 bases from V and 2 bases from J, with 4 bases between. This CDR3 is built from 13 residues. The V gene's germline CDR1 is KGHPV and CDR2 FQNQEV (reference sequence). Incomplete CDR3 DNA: TGTGCCAGCAGTCTGCCGGACAACCAGGCTCCGCTT. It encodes CASSLPDNQAPL. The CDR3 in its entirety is CASSLPDNQAPLF.

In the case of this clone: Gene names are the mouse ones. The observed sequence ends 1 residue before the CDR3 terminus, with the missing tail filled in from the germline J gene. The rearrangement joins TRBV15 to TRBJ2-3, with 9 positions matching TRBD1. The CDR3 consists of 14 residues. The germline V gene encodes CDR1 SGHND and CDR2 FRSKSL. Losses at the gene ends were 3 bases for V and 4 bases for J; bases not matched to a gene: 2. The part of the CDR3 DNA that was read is TGTGCCAGCAGTTTGGGGACAGGGACAGAAACGCTGTAT. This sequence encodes CASSLGTGTETLY. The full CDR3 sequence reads CASSLGTGTETLYF.

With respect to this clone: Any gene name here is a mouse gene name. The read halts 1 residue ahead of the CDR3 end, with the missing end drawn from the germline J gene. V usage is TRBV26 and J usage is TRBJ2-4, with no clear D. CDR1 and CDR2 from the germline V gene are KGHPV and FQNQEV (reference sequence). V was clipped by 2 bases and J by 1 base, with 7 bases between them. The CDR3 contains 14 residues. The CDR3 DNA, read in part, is TGTGCCAGCAGTCTGGGGGTGGGTCAAAACACCTTGTAC. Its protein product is CASSLGVGQNTLY. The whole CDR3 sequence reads CASSLGVGQNTLYF. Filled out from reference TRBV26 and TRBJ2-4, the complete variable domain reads NSKVIQTPRYLVKGQGQKAKMRCIPEKGHPVVFWYQQNKNNEFKFLINFQNQEVLQQIDMTEKRFSAECPSNSPCSLEIQSSEAGDSALYLCASSLGVGQNTLYFGAGTRLSVL.

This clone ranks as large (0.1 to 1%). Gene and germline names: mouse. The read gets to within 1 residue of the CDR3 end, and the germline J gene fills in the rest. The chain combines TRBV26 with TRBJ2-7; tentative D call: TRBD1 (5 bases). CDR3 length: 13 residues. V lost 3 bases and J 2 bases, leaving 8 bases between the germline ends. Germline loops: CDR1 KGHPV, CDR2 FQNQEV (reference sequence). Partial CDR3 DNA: TGTGCCAGCAGTCTTCCAGGGACCTATGAACAGTAC. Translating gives CASSLPGTYEQY. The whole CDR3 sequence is CASSLPGTYEQYF.

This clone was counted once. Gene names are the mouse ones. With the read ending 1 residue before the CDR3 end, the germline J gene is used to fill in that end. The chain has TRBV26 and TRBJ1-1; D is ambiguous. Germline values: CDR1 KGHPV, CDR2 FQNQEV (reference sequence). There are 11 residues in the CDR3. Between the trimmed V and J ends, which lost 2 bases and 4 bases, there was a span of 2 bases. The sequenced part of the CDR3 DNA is TGTGCCAGCAGTCTGGGCACAGAAGTCTTC. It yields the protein CASSLGTEVF. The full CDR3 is CASSLGTEVFF.

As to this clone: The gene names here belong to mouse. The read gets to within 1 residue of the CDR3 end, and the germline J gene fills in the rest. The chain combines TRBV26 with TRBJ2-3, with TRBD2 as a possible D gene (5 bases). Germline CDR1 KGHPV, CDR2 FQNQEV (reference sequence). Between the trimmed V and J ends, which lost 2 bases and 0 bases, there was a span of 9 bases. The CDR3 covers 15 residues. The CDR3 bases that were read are TGTGCCAGCAGTCTGGGGTGGACTAGTGCAGAAACGCTGTAT. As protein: CASSLGWTSAETLY. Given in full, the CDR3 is CASSLGWTSAETLYF.

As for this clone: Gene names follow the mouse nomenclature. CDR3 sequence reads: CASSLASSAETLYF. The CDR3 bases that were read are TGTGCAAGCAGCTTAGCCAGTAGTGCAGAAACGCTGTAT. The V gene is TRBV16, the J gene TRBJ2-3; no clear D gene. The read ends 1 residue shy of where the CDR3 ends; the end is completed using the germline J gene. The CDR3 extends over 14 amino acids. Germline assignment: CDR1 SGHSA and CDR2 FRNQAP. Trimming took off 1 base at V and 0 bases at J, with 5 bases between the two ends.

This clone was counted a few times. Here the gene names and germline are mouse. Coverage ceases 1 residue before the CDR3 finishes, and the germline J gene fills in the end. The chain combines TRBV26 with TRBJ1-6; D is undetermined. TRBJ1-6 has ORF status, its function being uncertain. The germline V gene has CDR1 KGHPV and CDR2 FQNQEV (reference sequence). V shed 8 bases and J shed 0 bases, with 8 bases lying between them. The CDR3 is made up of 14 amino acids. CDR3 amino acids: CASSTNSYNSPLYF. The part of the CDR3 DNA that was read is TGTGCCAGCTCGACAAATTCCTATAATTCGCCCCTCTAC.

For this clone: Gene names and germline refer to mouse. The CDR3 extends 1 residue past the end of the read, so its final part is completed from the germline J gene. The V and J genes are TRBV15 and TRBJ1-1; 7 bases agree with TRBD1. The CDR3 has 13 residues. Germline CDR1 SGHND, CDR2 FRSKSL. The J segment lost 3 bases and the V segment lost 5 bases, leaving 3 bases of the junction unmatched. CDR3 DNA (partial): TGTGCCAGCAGTACAGGGGAGGACACAGAAGTCTTC. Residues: CASSTGEDTEVF. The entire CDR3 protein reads CASSTGEDTEVFF.

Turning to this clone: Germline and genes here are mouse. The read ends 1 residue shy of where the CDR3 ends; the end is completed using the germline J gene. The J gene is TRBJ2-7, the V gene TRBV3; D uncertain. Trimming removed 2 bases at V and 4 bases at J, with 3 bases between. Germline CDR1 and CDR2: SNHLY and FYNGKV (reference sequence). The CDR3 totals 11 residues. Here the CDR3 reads CASSLRYEQYF. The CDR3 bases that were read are TGTGCCAGCAGCTTAAGGTATGAACAGTAC.

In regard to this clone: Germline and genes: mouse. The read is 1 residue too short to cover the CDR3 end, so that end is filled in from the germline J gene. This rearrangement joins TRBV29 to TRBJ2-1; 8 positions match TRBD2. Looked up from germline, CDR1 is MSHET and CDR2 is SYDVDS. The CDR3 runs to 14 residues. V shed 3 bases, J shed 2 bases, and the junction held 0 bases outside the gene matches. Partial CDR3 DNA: TGTGCTAGCAGTTTCTGGGGGGACTATGCTGAGCAGTTC. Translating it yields CASSFWGDYAEQF. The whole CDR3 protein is CASSFWGDYAEQFF. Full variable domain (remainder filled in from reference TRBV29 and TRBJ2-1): DMKVTQMPRYLIKRMGENVLLECGQDMSHETMYWYRQDPGLGLQLIYISYDVDSNSEGDIPKGYRVSRKKREHFSLILDSAKTNQTSVYFCASSFWGDYAEQFFGPGTRLTVL.